The clone carrying this T cell receptor (beta chain) was seen only once. The CDR3 does not close with the conserved phenylalanine or tryptophan, likely indicating a read error. The DNA is omitted, as the CDR3 cannot be located on it reliably, and the CDR3 follows TCRdb's listing. This sample stems from a study of tumor-infiltrating lymphocytes in oesophageal squamous cell carcinoma. Each CDR3 protein is one row after TCRdb ran MiXCR on the PCR reads. The sample has around 20,000 distinct CDR3 sequences, around 40% seen once. From germline, CDR1 is SGHNT and CDR2 YENEEA. The CDR3 extends over 17 residues, inclusive of both ends.

The sequence was collected from a male donor with esophageal squamous cell carcinoma. Sequencing was performed on esophageal tumor tissue. The rearrangement joins TRBV11-3 to TRBJ1-1. CDR3 amino acids: CASSYLAGGVMSSSSGQ.